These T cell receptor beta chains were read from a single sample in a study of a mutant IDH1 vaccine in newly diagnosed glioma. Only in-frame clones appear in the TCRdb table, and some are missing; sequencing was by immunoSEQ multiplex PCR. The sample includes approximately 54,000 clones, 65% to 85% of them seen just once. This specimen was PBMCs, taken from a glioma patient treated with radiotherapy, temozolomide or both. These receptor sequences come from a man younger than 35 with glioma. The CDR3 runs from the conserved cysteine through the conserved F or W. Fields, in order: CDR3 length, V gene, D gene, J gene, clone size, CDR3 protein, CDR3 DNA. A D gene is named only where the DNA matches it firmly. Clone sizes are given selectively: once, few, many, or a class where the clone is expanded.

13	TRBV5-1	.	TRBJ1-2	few	CASSLEGRNGYTF	TGCGCCAGCAGCTTGGAGGGCAGGAACGGCTACACCTTC
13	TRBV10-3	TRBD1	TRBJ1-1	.	CAIKGQGYTEAFF	TGTGCCATCAAAGGACAGGGCTACACTGAAGCTTTCTTT
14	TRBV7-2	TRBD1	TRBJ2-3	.	CASSSGQSTDTQYF	TGTGCCAGCAGCTCGGGACAGTCCACAGATACGCAGTATTTT
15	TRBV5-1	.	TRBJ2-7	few	CASSLIPGPVYEQYF	TGCGCCAGCAGCTTAATCCCTGGGCCGGTCTACGAGCAGTACTTC
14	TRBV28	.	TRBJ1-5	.	CASSQGTRNQPQHF	TGTGCCAGCAGCCAAGGGACCCGCAATCAGCCCCAGCATTTT
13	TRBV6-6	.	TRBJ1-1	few	CASHWTRYTEAFF	TGTGCCAGCCATTGGACCCGGTACACTGAAGCTTTCTTT
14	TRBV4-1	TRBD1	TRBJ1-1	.	CASSRRQGETEAFF	TGCGCCAGCAGCCGGCGACAGGGCGAGACTGAAGCTTTCTTT
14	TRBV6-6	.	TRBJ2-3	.	CASSYAGSTDTQYF	TGTGCCAGCAGTTATGCAGGGAGCACAGATACGCAGTATTTT
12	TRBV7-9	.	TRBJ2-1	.	CASSLLTGEQFF	TGTGCCAGCAGCCTTCTGACAGGCGAGCAGTTCTTC
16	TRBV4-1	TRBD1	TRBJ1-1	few	CASSQFGTGRNTEAFF	TGCGCCAGCAGCCAATTTGGGACAGGAAGAAACACTGAAGCTTTCTTT
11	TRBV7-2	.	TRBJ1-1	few	CASSSYTEAFF	TGTGCCAGCAGCTCCTACACTGAAGCTTTCTTT
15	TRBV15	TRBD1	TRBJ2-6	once	CATSLTGSGANVLTF	TGTGCCACCAGCCTGACAGGGTCTGGGGCCAACGTCCTGACTTTC
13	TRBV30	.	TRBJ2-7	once	CAWSNGPRYEQYF	TGTGCCTGGAGCAATGGACCGAGATACGAGCAGTACTTC
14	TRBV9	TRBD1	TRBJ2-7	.	CASSVGQGGYEQYF	TGTGCCAGCAGCGTTGGACAGGGAGGCTACGAGCAGTACTTC
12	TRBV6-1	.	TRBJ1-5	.	CASTNSNQPQHF	TGTGCCAGCACAAATAGCAATCAGCCCCAGCATTTT
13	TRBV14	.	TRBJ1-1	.	CASSQEQGTEAFF	TGTGCCAGCAGCCAAGAGCAGGGCACTGAAGCTTTCTTT
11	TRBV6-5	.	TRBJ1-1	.	CVAQANTEAFF	TGTGTCGCACAGGCGAACACTGAAGCTTTCTTT
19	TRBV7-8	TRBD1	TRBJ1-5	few	CASSVRQTTGTGGNQPQHF	TGTGCCAGCAGCGTAAGACAAACGACCGGGACAGGGGGGAATCAGCCCCAGCATTTT
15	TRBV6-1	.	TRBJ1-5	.	CASMRGPYSNQPQHF	TGTGCCAGCATGAGAGGGCCGTATAGCAATCAGCCCCAGCATTTT
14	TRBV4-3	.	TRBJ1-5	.	CASSQGKGNQPQHF	TGCGCCAGCAGCCAAGGCAAGGGAAATCAGCCCCAGCATTTT
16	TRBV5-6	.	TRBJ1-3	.	CASSLGDALSGNTIYF	TGTGCCAGCAGCTTGGGCGACGCTCTCTCTGGAAACACCATATATTTT
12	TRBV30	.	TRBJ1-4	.	CAWSATVEKLFF	TGTGCCTGGAGTGCTACCGTGGAAAAACTGTTTTTT
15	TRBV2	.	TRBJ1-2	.	CASSYGQNGMEGYTF	TGTGCCAGCAGTTATGGACAGAACGGGATGGAAGGCTACACCTTC
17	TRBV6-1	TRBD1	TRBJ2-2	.	CASSEHLGRGSTGELFF	TGTGCCAGCAGTGAACACCTAGGCAGGGGGTCGACCGGGGAGCTGTTTTTT
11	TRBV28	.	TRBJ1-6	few	CASRRSTPLHF	TGTGCCAGCAGGAGAAGTACACCCCTCCACTTT
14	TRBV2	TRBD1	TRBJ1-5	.	CASGGTASNQPQHF	TGTGCCAGCGGTGGGACAGCTAGCAATCAGCCCCAGCATTTT
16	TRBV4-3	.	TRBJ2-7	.	CASSQDKGNSLYEQYF	TGCGCCAGCAGCCAAGATAAGGGTAATAGTCTCTACGAGCAGTACTTC
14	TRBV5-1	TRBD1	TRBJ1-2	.	CASSPRGQGAGYTF	TGCGCCAGCAGCCCGCGGGGACAGGGTGCTGGCTACACCTTC
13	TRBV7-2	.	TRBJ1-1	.	CASSFNLNTEAFF	TGTGCCAGCAGCTTTAACCTGAACACTGAAGCTTTCTTT
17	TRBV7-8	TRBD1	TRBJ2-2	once	CASSPRGGQGSTGELFF	TGTGCCAGCAGCCCTAGGGGAGGACAGGGGAGCACCGGGGAGCTGTTTTTT
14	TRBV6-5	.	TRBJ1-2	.	CASSYSGGVGSYTF	TGTGCCAGCAGTTACTCGGGAGGGGTAGGTAGCTACACCTTC
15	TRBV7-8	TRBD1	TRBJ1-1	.	CASSSLQGLDTEAFF	TGTGCCAGCAGCTCGTTACAGGGGCTGGACACTGAAGCTTTCTTT
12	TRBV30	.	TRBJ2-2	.	CAWSVESRELFF	TGTGCCTGGAGTGTAGAGTCCCGGGAGCTGTTTTTT
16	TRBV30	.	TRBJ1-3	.	CAWSVSAFVSGNTIYF	TGTGCCTGGAGTGTTTCCGCCTTCGTCTCTGGAAACACCATATATTTT
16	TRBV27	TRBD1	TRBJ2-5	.	CASSTRDRGPRETQYF	TGTGCCAGCAGTACCCGGGACAGGGGGCCTCGAGAGACCCAGTACTTC
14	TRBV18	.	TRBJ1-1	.	CASSQGPVNTEAFF	TGTGCCAGCTCGCAGGGTCCAGTGAACACTGAAGCTTTCTTT
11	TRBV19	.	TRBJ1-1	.	CASSRSGKAFF	TGTGCCAGTAGCCGGTCTGGGAAAGCTTTCTTT
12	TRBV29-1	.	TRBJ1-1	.	CSVAQGNTEAFF	TGCAGCGTGGCCCAGGGAAACACTGAAGCTTTCTTT
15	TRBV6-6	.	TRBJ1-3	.	CASSSRGQSGNTIYF	TGTGCCAGCAGTTCTCGTGGACAGAGTGGAAACACCATATATTTT
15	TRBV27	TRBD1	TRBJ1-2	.	CASSLGTGVLNGYTF	TGTGCCAGCAGTTTAGGAACAGGGGTCCTTAATGGCTACACCTTC
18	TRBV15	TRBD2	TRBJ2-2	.	CATSQTGSGRAGTGELFF	TGTGCCACCAGCCAAACGGGGAGCGGGAGGGCAGGCACCGGGGAGCTGTTTTTT
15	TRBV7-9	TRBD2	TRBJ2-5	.	CASRRTSGREETQYF	TGTGCCAGCAGGAGGACTAGCGGGAGAGAAGAGACCCAGTACTTC
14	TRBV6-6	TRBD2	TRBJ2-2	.	CATKREGSSGELFF	TGTGCCACTAAGCGGGAGGGCTCTTCCGGGGAGCTGTTTTTT
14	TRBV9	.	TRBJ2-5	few	CASSVEGGQETQYF	TGTGCCAGCAGCGTAGAGGGAGGACAAGAGACCCAGTACTTC
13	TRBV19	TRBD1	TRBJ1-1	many	CASSIGTGAEAFF	TGTGCCAGTAGTATTGGTACAGGGGCTGAAGCTTTCTTT
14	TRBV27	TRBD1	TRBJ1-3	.	CASSRTGSENTIYF	TGTGCCAGCAGTCGGACAGGGTCTGAAAACACCATATATTTT
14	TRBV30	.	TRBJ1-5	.	CAWSFGRENQPQHF	TGTGCCTGGAGTTTCGGACGGGAAAATCAGCCCCAGCATTTT
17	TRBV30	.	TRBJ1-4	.	CAWSVLSPGRSNEKLFF	TGTGCCTGGAGTGTACTATCCCCGGGCAGGTCTAATGAAAAACTGTTTTTT
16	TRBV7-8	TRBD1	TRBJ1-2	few	CASSVRGRQGAGGYTF	TGTGCCAGCAGCGTTAGGGGGCGACAGGGGGCGGGAGGCTACACCTTC
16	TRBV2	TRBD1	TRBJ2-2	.	CASSSRTGAHTGELFF	TGTGCCAGCAGTTCTAGGACAGGGGCTCACACCGGGGAGCTGTTTTTT